This is a list of T cell receptor beta chains from one sample in a study of OX40 agonist ivuxolimab in advanced cancers. Clones were read by immunoSEQ multiplex PCR, and TCRdb kept only the in-frame ones, dropping some. The sample lists 22,000 or so clones, roughly 80% seen once, with over 15% in the top ten. The sequenced sample was CD4+ or CD8+ T cells sorted from blood, obtained in a trial of the OX40 agonist ivuxolimab. The receptor set was obtained from an adult with an advanced solid tumor such as melanoma, head and neck, liver or kidney cancer. The CDR3 runs from the conserved cysteine through the conserved F or W. D genes are given only for firm matches. Not every row has a clone size; where given, it reads once, few, many or a size class.

V gene,D gene,J gene,clone size,CDR3 DNA,CDR3 protein
TRBV4-1,TRBD2,TRBJ2-7,.,TGCGCCAGCAGCCAAGATAGCGGGATCGCACTCGGAGGGGACGAGCAGTACTTC,CASSQDSGIALGGDEQYF
TRBV4-2,TRBD1,TRBJ1-3,.,TGTGCCAGCAGCTTACAGGGGAGCTCTGGAAACACCATATATTTT,CASSLQGSSGNTIYF
TRBV5-4,.,TRBJ1-1,.,TGTGCCAGCAGTAAAGGACAGTCGAACACTGAAGCTTTCTTT,CASSKGQSNTEAFF
TRBV5-1,TRBD1,TRBJ2-7,.,TGCGCCAGCAGCACAGGGGGCTACGAGCAGTACTTC,CASSTGGYEQYF
TRBV6-5,.,TRBJ1-6,.,TGTGCCAGCAGACTTAGCGGGCGGAATTCACCCCTCCACTTT,CASRLSGRNSPLHF
TRBV7-3,.,TRBJ1-1,.,TGTGCCAGCAGTTCGGACAGGAACACTGAAGCTTTCTTT,CASSSDRNTEAFF
TRBV19,.,TRBJ2-7,.,TGTGCCAGTAGTATGTTGCGGGACACCTTTTCGGAGCAGTACTTC,CASSMLRDTFSEQYF
TRBV19,.,TRBJ1-1,once,TGTGCCATGCAGGAGGGCACTGAAGCTTTCTTT,CAMQEGTEAFF
TRBV27,TRBD1,TRBJ1-1,.,TGTGCCAGCAGTGGTCGACAGGGAGGGGGAACTGAAGCTTTCTTT,CASSGRQGGGTEAFF
TRBV29-1,TRBD1,TRBJ2-5,once,TGCAGCGTTGCCAGGGGGCAAGAGACCCAGTACTTC,CSVARGQETQYF